This entry is about one TCR beta chain. The target antigen is unknown. As for the donors, each was a healthy bone marrow donor. The CDR3 runs 14 residues. The germline V gene has CDR1 PRHDT and CDR2 FYEKMQ (reference sequence). Between the trimmed V and J ends, which lost 3 bases and 10 bases, there was a span of 17 bases. In the PCR, 60 Vbeta and 13 Jbeta primers were used. TCRdb's copy holds only in-frame clones and misses some; the assay was immunoSEQ multiplex PCR. The table includes roughly 200,000 clones, around 75% detected once. This entry belongs to a study of cytomegalovirus exposure and HLA in healthy donors. Overall study context: Falling in the Caucasian-associated ancestry cluster were about four fifths of 398 genotyped donors. Overall study findings and caveats: HLA-A and HLA-B allele assignments for most subjects were reportedly predicted accurately using TCR beta sequences. Certain indistinguishable V segments, among them TRBV6-2 and TRBV6-3, were excluded.

This chain links TRBV13 with TRBJ2-3, with D perhaps TRBD1 (6 bases). The sequencing input was PBMCs. This TCR derives from a young woman in good health and CMV-seronegative. In DNA, the CDR3 is TGTGCCAGCAGCTTCGGTCTCAGGGGTGAACCGCAGTATTTT. This translates into CASSFGLRGEPQYF.